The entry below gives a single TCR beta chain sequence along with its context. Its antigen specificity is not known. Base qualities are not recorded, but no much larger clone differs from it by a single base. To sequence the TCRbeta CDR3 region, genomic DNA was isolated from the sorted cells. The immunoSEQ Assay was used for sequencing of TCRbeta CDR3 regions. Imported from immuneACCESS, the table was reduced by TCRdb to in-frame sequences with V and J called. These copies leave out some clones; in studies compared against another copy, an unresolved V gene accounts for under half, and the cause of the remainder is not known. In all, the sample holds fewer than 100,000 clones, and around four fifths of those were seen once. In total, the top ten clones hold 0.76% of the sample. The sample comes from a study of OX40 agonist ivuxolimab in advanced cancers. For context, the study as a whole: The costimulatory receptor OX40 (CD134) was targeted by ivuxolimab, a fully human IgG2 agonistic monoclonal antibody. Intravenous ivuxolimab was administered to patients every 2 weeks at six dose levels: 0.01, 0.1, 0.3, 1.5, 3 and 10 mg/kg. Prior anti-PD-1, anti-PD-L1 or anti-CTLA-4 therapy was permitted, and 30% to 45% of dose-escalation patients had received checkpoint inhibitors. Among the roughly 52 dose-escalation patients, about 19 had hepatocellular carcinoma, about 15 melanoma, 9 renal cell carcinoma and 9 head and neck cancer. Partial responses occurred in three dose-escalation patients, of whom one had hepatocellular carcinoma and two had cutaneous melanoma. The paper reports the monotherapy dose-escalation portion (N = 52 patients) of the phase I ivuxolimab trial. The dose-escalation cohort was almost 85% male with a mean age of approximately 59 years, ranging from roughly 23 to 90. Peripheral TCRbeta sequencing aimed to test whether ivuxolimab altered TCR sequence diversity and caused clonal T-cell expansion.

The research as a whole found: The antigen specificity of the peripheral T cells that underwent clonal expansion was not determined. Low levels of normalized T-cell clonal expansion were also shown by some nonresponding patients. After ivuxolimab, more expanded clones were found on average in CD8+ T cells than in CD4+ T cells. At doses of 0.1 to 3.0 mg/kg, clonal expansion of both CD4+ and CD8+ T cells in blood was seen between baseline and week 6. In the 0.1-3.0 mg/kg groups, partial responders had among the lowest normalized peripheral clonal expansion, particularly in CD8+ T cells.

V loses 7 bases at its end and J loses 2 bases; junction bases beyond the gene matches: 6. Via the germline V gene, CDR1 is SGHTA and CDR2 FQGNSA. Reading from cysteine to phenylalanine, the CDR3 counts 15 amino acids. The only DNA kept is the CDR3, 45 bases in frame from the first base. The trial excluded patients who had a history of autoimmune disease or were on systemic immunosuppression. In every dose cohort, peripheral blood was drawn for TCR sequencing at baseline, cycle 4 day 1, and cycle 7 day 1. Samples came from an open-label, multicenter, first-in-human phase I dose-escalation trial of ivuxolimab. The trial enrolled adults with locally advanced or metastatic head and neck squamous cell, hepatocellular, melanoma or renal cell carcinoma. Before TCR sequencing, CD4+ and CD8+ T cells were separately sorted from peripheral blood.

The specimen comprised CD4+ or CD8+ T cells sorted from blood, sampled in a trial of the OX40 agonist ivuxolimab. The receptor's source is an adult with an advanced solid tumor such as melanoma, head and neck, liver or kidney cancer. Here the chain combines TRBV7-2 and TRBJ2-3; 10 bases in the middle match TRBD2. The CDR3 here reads CASTPAGGFTDTQYF. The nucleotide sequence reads TGTGCCAGCACCCCAGCGGGGGGGTTCACAGATACGCAGTATTTT.